The TCR beta chain described here comes from a study of identical twins. Findings and caveats of the study: Weaker excess twin sharing was seen among beta out-of-frame sequences. Zero-insertion results could be subject to partial confounding by invariant MAIT and iNKT cells.

All donors were healthy, and all were Caucasian. The table lists this clonotype with many counts. Its antigen is not identified. Trimming pared 0 bases from V and 4 bases from J, leaving 13 bases between. The CDR3 runs to 15 residues. CDR1 and CDR2 (germline): DFQATT, SNEGSKA (reference sequence). TCRdb re-called the 5' RACE reads through MiXCR, storing one row per CDR3 protein. The sample lists 550,000 to 700,000 distinct CDR3 sequences; more than 9% were seen once. The same sample was also studied in work on yellow fever vaccine responses in identical twins. As that study records: Twins' vaccine T cell responses reportedly seemed partly convergent and partly personalized.

Sequenced material: PBMCs. The TCR originated in a woman aged 18-29 years in good health. The rearrangement links TRBV20-1 to TRBJ1-3, with D possibly matching TRBD1 (5 bases). Here the CDR3 reads CSARDPGRGGNTIYF. The CDR3 region has the DNA TGCAGTGCTAGAGACCCCGGGAGGGGCGGAAACACCATATATTTT.